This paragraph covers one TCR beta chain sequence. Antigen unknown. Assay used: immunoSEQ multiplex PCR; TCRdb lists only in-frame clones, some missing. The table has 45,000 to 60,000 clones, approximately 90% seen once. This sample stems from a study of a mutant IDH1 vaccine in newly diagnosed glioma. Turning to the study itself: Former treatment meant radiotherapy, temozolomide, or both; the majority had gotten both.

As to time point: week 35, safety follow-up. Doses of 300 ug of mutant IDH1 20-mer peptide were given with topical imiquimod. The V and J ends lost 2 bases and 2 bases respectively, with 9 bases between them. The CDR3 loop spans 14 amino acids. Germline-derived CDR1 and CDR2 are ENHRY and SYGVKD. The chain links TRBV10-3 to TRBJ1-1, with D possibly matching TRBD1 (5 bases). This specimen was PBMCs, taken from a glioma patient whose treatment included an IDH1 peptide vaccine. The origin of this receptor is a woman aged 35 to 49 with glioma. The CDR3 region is CAISEGQANTEAFF. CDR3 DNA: TGTGCCATCAGTGAGGGACAAGCCAACACTGAAGCTTTCTTT.